Described below is a single T cell receptor (beta chain) sequence and its context. Antigen specificity is unknown. The PCR had 60 Vbeta and 13 Jbeta primers. Method: immunoSEQ multiplex PCR; TCRdb's copy keeps in-frame clones and lacks some. Its clone listing holds around 120,000 clones. These data originate in a study of cytomegalovirus exposure and HLA in healthy donors. The study's findings and limits: Some highly shared sequence variants likely arose as a pipeline artifact.

The CDR3 totals 15 residues. The germline V gene has CDR1 LNHDA and CDR2 SQIVND (reference sequence). Trimming left V 5 bases short and J 4 bases short, with 17 bases between. The source of this sequence is a man in his late teens or twenties in good health and CMV-seronegative. The sequencing sample was made of PBMCs. The chain joins TRBV19 to TRBJ1-2; D is ambiguous. The CDR3 DNA sequence: TGTGCCAGTAGTCAAAGTCCGAGACACTCCTATGGCTACACCTTC. This translates into CASSQSPRHSYGYTF.